The table lists the clone carrying this TCR beta chain with many counts. TCRbeta library construction was performed incorporating unique molecular identifiers. A single record per CDR3 protein comes from TCRdb applying MiXCR to the PCR reads. The sample includes 400,000 to 500,000 distinct CDR3 sequences, about 11% seen only once; the top ten take approximately 5%. This entry comes from a study of T-cell reconstitution after alpha-beta-depleted transplantation in children. The CDR3 has 13 residues. V shed 10 bases, J shed 4 bases, and the junction held 5 bases outside the gene matches. Germline values: CDR1 ENHRY, CDR2 SYGVKD.

The chain combines TRBV10-3 with TRBJ1-5; 9 bases fit TRBD1. The source material was PBMCs from the stem cell graft donor, sampled from the stem cell graft. The clonotype was recovered from a human donor who donated a stem cell graft to a child with acute myeloid leukemia. The CDR3 DNA follows: TGTGCCACCCGACAGGGGGGAAATCAGCCCCAGCATTTT. It encodes CATRQGGNQPQHF.